This entry is about one T cell receptor beta chain. Its antigen remains unidentified. This CDR3 has 14 residues. Per germline, CDR1 SGHTA and CDR2 FQGNSA. The data are from a study of monozygotic twins with inflammatory bowel disease. Notes on the study in general: Twins classed as concordant or discordant showed no difference in repertoire similarity, possibly from limited power.

UMIs that had a 6-nucleotide sample barcode were put in using template switching. TCRdb re-called the 5' RACE reads; one entry per CDR3 protein, DNA not given. Its clone listing holds roughly 160,000 distinct CDR3 sequences. Sequenced input: blood. This chain connects TRBV7-2 to TRBJ2-7; TCRdb gives TRBD2 as the D gene, but with no DNA this cannot be confirmed. This receptor was obtained from a human donor with ulcerative colitis or Crohn's disease, or a healthy co-twin of an affected twin (not recorded which). The CDR3 sequence: CASSFGLAGYEQYF.